One and the same sample provided the 9 T cell receptor beta chains below, sequenced in a study of a mutant IDH1 vaccine in newly diagnosed glioma. TCRdb's table, derived via immunoSEQ multiplex PCR, lists solely in-frame clones and lacks some. Among some 30,000 clones, over 70% were seen once, and the ten largest hold about a tenth. Which antigens these TCRs recognize remains unknown. Time point defined: week 35, safety follow-up. Every vaccination contained 300 ug of the mutant IDH1 20-mer peptide and was paired with topical imiquimod. The sequences come from PBMCs, collected from a glioma patient whose treatment included an IDH1 peptide vaccine. These receptors all stem from a woman aged 25 to 39 with glioma. Some clones in this sample may be carry-over from other donors' samples.

V and J are TRBV30 and TRBJ1-5; D might be TRBD1 (5 bases). With 3 bases removed from V and 4 bases from J, the gap between germline ends came to 10 bases. The length of the CDR3 is 13 residues. CDR1 and CDR2 (germline): GTSNPN, SVGIG (reference sequence). The CDR3, as DNA: TGTGCCTGGAGAGGAGAGGGGAATCAGCCCCAGCATTTT. Its translation: CAWRGEGNQPQHF.

The chain has TRBV19 and TRBJ1-1; D remains ambiguous. V shed 3 bases and J shed 1 base, with 15 bases lying between them. The germline CDR1 and CDR2 sequences are LNHDA and SQIVND (reference sequence). The CDR3 has 16 residues. CDR3 sequence: CASSIAAELRNTEAFF. CDR3 in DNA: TGTGCCAGTAGTATCGCGGCAGAGCTAAGGAACACTGAAGCTTTCTTT.

The chain carries TRBV5-1 and TRBJ2-1; tentatively, D is TRBD2 (6 bases). Trimming stripped 5 bases from V and 0 bases from J, with 18 bases between. This CDR3 region has 17 residues. The V gene's germline CDR1 is SGHRS and CDR2 YFSETQ. The CDR3 loop reads CASREGSGSSSYNEQFF. CDR3 DNA: TGCGCCAGCAGGGAGGGCAGCGGGTCGAGCTCCTACAATGAGCAGTTCTTC.

This clone was picked up one time. The chain joins TRBV4-1 to TRBJ1-2, with no clear D. Germline V gives CDR1 MGHRA, CDR2 YSYEKL. CDR3 length equals 12 residues. V was cut by 0 bases and J by 2 bases, with 1 base left in between. This CDR3 is CASSQENYGYTF. Written as DNA, the CDR3 is TGCGCCAGCAGCCAAGAAAACTATGGCTACACCTTC.

The chain carries TRBV2 and TRBJ2-1; 11 positions agree with TRBD2. Looked up from germline, CDR1 is SNHLY and CDR2 is FYNNEI. After removal of 4 bases from V and 1 base from J, the junction contained 3 bases not matched to a gene. This CDR3 has 16 amino acids. CDR3 region: CASSAVAGGSYNEQFF. The CDR3 nucleotides are TGTGCCAGCAGTGCGGTAGCGGGAGGGTCCTACAATGAGCAGTTCTTC.

The chain has TRBV6-4 and TRBJ2-6; D is ambiguous. Per germline, CDR1 MRHNA and CDR2 SNTAGT. V shed 2 bases and J shed 0 bases, with 2 bases lying between them. The CDR3 is made up of 14 amino acids. CDR3 bases: TGTGCCAGCAGTGACAACTCTGGGGCCAACGTCCTGACTTTC. Amino acid sequence: CASSDNSGANVLTF.

The chain joins TRBV10-1 to TRBJ2-3; a weak D match, TRBD2 (6 bases). CDR3 size: 15 residues. Between the trimmed V and J ends, which lost 0 bases and 5 bases, there was a span of 12 bases. From germline, CDR1 is WNHNN and CDR2 SYGVQD (reference sequence). As DNA, the CDR3 is TGCGCCAGCAGTGAGTCGAGGGGAGCGGGAGATACGCAGTATTTT. Residues: CASSESRGAGDTQYF.

This clone appeared a few times. The chain couples TRBV30 to TRBJ1-1; D ambiguous. CDR3 size: 14 residues. The germline V gene encodes CDR1 GTSNPN and CDR2 SVGIG (reference sequence). V was trimmed by 1 base and J by 5 bases, leaving 14 bases between them. CDR3 sequence: CAWSAGPRRTEAFF. The DNA for the CDR3 is TGTGCCTGGAGTGCTGGACCTAGAAGGACTGAAGCTTTCTTT.

The chain combines TRBV19 with TRBJ2-7, with unresolved D. Germline-derived CDR1 and CDR2 are LNHDA and SQIVND (reference sequence). Trimming left V 1 base short and J 2 bases short, with 12 bases between. CDR3 size: 15 residues. CDR3 in amino acids: CASSIGSGVPYEQYF. The CDR3 DNA reads TGTGCCAGTAGTATAGGGTCCGGAGTTCCCTACGAGCAGTACTTC.